The T cell receptor (beta chain) under discussion was sequenced for a study of vaccination effects on CD4 cells after COVID-19. Whole-study context: Two-dose vaccination with either BNT162b2 or mRNA-1273 was given to the participants. General study results and limits: Researchers report that only 1 of 255 vaccine-induced clones in healthy vaccinees cross-reacted with common cold coronaviruses.

Method: immunoSEQ multiplex PCR; TCRdb's copy keeps in-frame clones and lacks some. Among 50,000 to 65,000 clones listed, roughly 76% were seen once. Expansion with viral peptide pools was applied to antigen-specific CD4+ T cells by the ViraFEST assay prior to sequencing. Upon completion of roughly ten days in culture, CD4+ T cells were isolated. IL-2 medium supplanted half the medium on days 3 and 7. The germline CDR1 and CDR2 sequences are DFQATT and SNEGSKA (reference sequence). Trimming left V 0 bases short and J 8 bases short, with 7 bases between. The CDR3 has 11 amino acids. To note about this clone: Antigen specificity is unknown.

The chain joins TRBV20-1 to TRBJ1-1; D call uncertain. The origin of this receptor is a human donor who received a COVID-19 vaccine. Source: CD4+ T cells from PBMCs cultured with HCoV-229E spike peptides, taken before COVID-19 vaccination. CDR3 DNA: TGCAGTGCTAGAGAGGGGAAGGAAGCTTTCTTT. As protein: CSAREGKEAFF.